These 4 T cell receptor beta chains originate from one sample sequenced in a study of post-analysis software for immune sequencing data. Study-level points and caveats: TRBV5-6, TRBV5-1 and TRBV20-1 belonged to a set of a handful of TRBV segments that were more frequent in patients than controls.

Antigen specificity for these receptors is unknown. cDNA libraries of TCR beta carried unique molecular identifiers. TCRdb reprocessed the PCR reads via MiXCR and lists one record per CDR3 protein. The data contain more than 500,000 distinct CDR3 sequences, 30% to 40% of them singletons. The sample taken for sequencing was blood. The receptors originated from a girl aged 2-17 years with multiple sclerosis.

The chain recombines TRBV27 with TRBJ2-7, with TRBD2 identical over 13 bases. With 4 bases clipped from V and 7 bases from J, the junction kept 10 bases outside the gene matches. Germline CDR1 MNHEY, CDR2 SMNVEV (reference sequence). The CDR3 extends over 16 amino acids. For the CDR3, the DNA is TGTGCCAGCAGTTCCCGGGGACTAGCGGGAACCAATGAGCAGTACTTC. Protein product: CASSSRGLAGTNEQYF.

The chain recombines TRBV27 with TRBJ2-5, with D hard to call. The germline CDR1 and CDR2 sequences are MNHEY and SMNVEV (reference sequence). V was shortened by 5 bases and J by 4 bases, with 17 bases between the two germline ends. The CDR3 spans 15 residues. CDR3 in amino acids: CASSPLKPHGETQYF. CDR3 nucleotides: TGTGCCAGCAGTCCCTTGAAGCCCCACGGAGAGACCCAGTACTTC.

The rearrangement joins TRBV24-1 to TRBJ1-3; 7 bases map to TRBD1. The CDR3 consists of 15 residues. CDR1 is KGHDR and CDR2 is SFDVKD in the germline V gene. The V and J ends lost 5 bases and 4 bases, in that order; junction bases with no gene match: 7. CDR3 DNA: TGTGCCACCAGTGGGACAGGCCCCGAGGGAAACACCATATATTTT. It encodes CATSGTGPEGNTIYF.

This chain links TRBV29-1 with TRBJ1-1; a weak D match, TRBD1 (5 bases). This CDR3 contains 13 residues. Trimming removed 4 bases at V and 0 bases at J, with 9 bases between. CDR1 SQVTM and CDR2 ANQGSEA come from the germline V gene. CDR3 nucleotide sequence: TGCAGCGTTGGCGGGGGGATGAACACTGAAGCTTTCTTT. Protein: CSVGGGMNTEAFF.